A selection of T cell receptor beta chains follows, all from one sample in a study of T-cell reconstitution after alpha-beta-depleted transplantation in children. A single record per CDR3 protein comes from TCRdb applying MiXCR to the PCR reads. The table includes about 200,000 distinct CDR3 sequences, roughly a sixth detected once. The specimen comprised PBMCs, mostly from graft donor cells, sampled 360 days after TCRalphabeta/CD19-depleted stem cell transplant. Source of these receptors: a male patient between 2 and 10 years old who had a stem cell transplant for acute lymphoblastic leukemia, so the T cells may come from the graft donor. The CDR3 runs from the conserved cysteine through the conserved F or W. D genes are given only for firm matches. Only part of the rows carry a size: once, few, many, or a class if the clone is expanded.

- | TRBJ1-5 | TRBV27 | many | CASSLSRTVNGPQHF | TGTGCCAGCAGTTTAAGCCGGACAGTTAATGGGCCCCAGCATTTT
TRBD1 | TRBJ2-1 | TRBV6-1 | - | CASIPGTANNEQFF | TGTGCCAGCATCCCCGGGACAGCAAACAATGAGCAGTTCTTC
- | TRBJ2-1 | TRBV6-5 | few | CASKFGGYSYNEQFF | TGTGCCAGCAAGTTCGGGGGTTACTCCTACAATGAGCAGTTCTTC
- | TRBJ2-3 | TRBV4-1 | - | CASASPGGGTTDTQYF | TGCGCCAGCGCATCCCCAGGGGGGGGAACTACAGATACGCAGTATTTT
- | TRBJ1-3 | TRBV7-2 | - | CASSLVGSGEPGNTIYF | TGTGCCAGCAGCTTAGTGGGCTCGGGGGAGCCTGGAAACACCATATATTTT
TRBD2 | TRBJ2-1 | TRBV11-1 | few | CASSLLAGGTNEQFF | TGTGCCAGCAGCTTACTAGCGGGGGGGACTAATGAGCAGTTCTTC
TRBD1 | TRBJ2-1 | TRBV7-7 | few | CASSKTGDNEQFF | TGTGCCAGCAGCAAAACAGGGGACAATGAGCAGTTCTTC
TRBD1 | TRBJ2-7 | TRBV7-2 | - | CASSTDRGSYEQYF | TGTGCCAGCAGCACCGACAGGGGTTCCTACGAGCAGTACTTC
- | TRBJ2-5 | TRBV20-1 | few | CSASRVFQETQYF | TGCAGTGCTAGTCGGGTTTTCCAAGAGACCCAGTACTTC
TRBD1 | TRBJ2-7 | TRBV5-1 | few | CASSPTGDREYF | TGCGCCAGCAGCCCAACAGGAGACAGGGAGTACTTC
TRBD1 | TRBJ1-5 | TRBV12-3/TRBV12-4 | - | CASSTTDRVRYQPQHF | TGTGCCAGCAGTACGACCGACAGGGTTAGGTATCAGCCCCAGCATTTT
- | TRBJ2-2 | TRBV5-1 | few | CASSLAAGARNTGELFF | TGCGCCAGCAGCTTGGCCGCCGGGGCCAGGAACACCGGGGAGCTGTTTTTT
- | TRBJ2-7 | TRBV20-1 | few | CSARAWRLSSYEQYF | TGCAGTGCTAGAGCGTGGCGGTTAAGCTCCTACGAGCAGTACTTC
TRBD1 | TRBJ2-7 | TRBV7-9 | - | CASSKGTGEDEQYF | TGTGCCAGCAGCAAGGGGACAGGGGAGGACGAGCAGTACTTC
TRBD2 | TRBJ2-5 | TRBV11-2 | - | CASSPSPGTTVGGETQYF | TGTGCCAGCAGCCCCAGCCCCGGGACTACCGTCGGGGGGGAGACCCAGTACTTC
- | TRBJ1-5 | TRBV10-3 | - | CAIRRDTNQPQHF | TGTGCCATTAGGAGGGACACCAATCAGCCCCAGCATTTT
- | TRBJ2-3 | TRBV12-3/TRBV12-4 | few | CASSLAGRVPDTQYF | TGTGCCAGCAGTTTGGCTGGCAGGGTACCAGATACGCAGTATTTT
- | TRBJ2-3 | TRBV11-2 | - | CASSLDPWDTDTQYF | TGTGCCAGCAGCTTAGATCCTTGGGATACAGATACGCAGTATTTT
TRBD2 | TRBJ2-1 | TRBV5-1 | - | CASSLGGGEVYNEQFF | TGCGCCAGCAGCTTGGGGGGAGGGGAGGTCTACAATGAGCAGTTCTTC
TRBD1 | TRBJ1-1 | TRBV10-3 | few | CATRITGGDEAFF | TGTGCCACACGAATTACAGGGGGCGATGAAGCTTTCTTT
- | TRBJ2-5 | TRBV4-3 | - | CASSQGITAREVQETQYF | TGCGCCAGCAGCCAAGGTATCACGGCCAGGGAGGTTCAAGAGACCCAGTACTTC
- | TRBJ1-2 | TRBV5-1 | few | CASSPEGTSNYGYTF | TGCGCCAGCAGCCCGGAGGGGACCTCTAACTATGGCTACACCTTC
- | TRBJ2-1 | TRBV7-2 | few | CASSLRDMGGYNEQFF | TGTGCCAGCAGCTTACGCGACATGGGAGGCTACAATGAGCAGTTCTTC
- | TRBJ2-5 | TRBV15 | few | CATSSGQPLQETQYF | TGTGCCACCAGCAGTGGACAACCTCTCCAAGAGACCCAGTACTTC
- | TRBJ1-2 | TRBV5-1 | - | CASSLDVHGYTF | TGCGCCAGCAGCTTGGATGTCCATGGCTACACCTTC
TRBD1 | TRBJ2-1 | TRBV12-3/TRBV12-4 | - | CASSVDRDRSYNEQFF | TGTGCCAGCAGTGTGGACCGGGACAGATCCTACAATGAGCAGTTCTTC
- | TRBJ2-3 | TRBV27 | - | CASSPHYDTQYF | TGTGCCAGCAGTCCGCATTACGATACGCAGTATTTT
- | TRBJ2-1 | TRBV18 | many | CASSPRENEQFF | TGTGCCAGCTCCCCCCGGGAGAATGAGCAGTTCTTC
- | TRBJ2-1 | TRBV12-3/TRBV12-4 | few | CASSPSAAREQFF | TGTGCCAGCAGCCCTTCGGCGGCACGGGAGCAGTTCTTC
- | TRBJ1-4 | TRBV5-1 | few | CASSFTAQNEKLFF | TGCGCCAGCAGCTTTACAGCGCAGAATGAAAAACTGTTTTTT
TRBD2 | TRBJ2-5 | TRBV7-8 | - | CASSPQRLAEQETQYF | TGTGCCAGCAGCCCGCAAAGACTAGCGGAACAAGAGACCCAGTACTTC
- | TRBJ2-3 | TRBV20-1 | few | CSVFPDTQYF | TGCAGTGTTTTTCCCGATACGCAGTATTTT
TRBD2 | TRBJ2-3 | TRBV27 | many | CASSGLAGGADTQYF | TGTGCCAGCAGTGGCCTAGCGGGGGGAGCAGATACGCAGTATTTT
- | TRBJ2-7 | TRBV5-1 | few | CASSLERSSYEQYF | TGCGCCAGCAGCTTGGAGAGAAGCTCCTACGAGCAGTACTTC
TRBD2 | TRBJ2-3 | TRBV10-3 | - | CAISELAGDSDTQYF | TGTGCCATCAGTGAATTAGCGGGAGATTCAGATACGCAGTATTTT
- | TRBJ2-2 | TRBV6-5 | - | CASSYRETGELFF | TGTGCCAGCAGTTACAGGGAGACCGGGGAGCTGTTTTTT
TRBD1 | TRBJ2-1 | TRBV6-1 | - | CASSRLSGQPYNEQFF | TGTGCCAGCAGCCGACTCTCGGGACAGCCCTACAATGAGCAGTTCTTC
- | TRBJ1-2 | TRBV12-3/TRBV12-4 | few | CASRTFGGHGYTF | TGTGCCAGCAGAACCTTTGGGGGACATGGCTACACCTTC
- | TRBJ2-7 | TRBV10-3 | - | CAIIDGGEQYF | TGTGCCATCATTGACGGGGGCGAGCAGTACTTC
TRBD1 | TRBJ2-2 | TRBV5-6 | few | CASSGRQGMNTGELFF | TGTGCCAGCAGCGGCAGACAGGGGATGAACACCGGGGAGCTGTTTTTT
- | TRBJ2-6 | TRBV5-1 | few | CASVKSLGANVLTF | TGCGCCAGCGTGAAATCTCTTGGGGCCAACGTCCTGACTTTC
TRBD1 | TRBJ2-6 | TRBV29-1 | - | CSVEAGGLPGANVLTF | TGCAGCGTTGAGGCAGGGGGCCTCCCGGGGGCCAACGTCCTGACTTTC
- | TRBJ2-2 | TRBV12-5 | medium-sized | CASGAGHSNTGELFF | TGTGCTAGTGGCGCTGGGCACTCGAACACCGGGGAGCTGTTTTTT
- | TRBJ2-3 | TRBV4-2 | - | CASSPASGVSTDTQYF | TGTGCCAGCAGCCCGGCTTCGGGCGTCAGCACAGATACGCAGTATTTT
TRBD1 | TRBJ1-6 | TRBV28 | once | CASSSPGQGSSPLHF | TGTGCCAGCTCCTCTCCGGGACAGGGGAGTTCACCCCTCCACTTT
- | TRBJ2-7 | TRBV20-1 | few | CSAPNRSNTYEQYF | TGCAGTGCCCCGAACCGATCGAATACCTACGAGCAGTACTTC
TRBD2 | TRBJ2-2 | TRBV7-8 | - | CASSYERELRDTGELFF | TGTGCCAGCAGCTACGAGCGGGAGCTTCGAGACACCGGGGAGCTGTTTTTT
TRBD2 | TRBJ2-1 | TRBV27 | - | CATVGLAGSYNEQFF | TGTGCCACCGTGGGACTAGCGGGTTCCTACAATGAGCAGTTCTTC
TRBD2 | TRBJ2-1 | TRBV7-9 | few | CASTASGSVEQFF | TGTGCCAGCACCGCTAGCGGGAGTGTTGAGCAGTTCTTC
- | TRBJ1-3 | TRBV7-9 | - | CASSLPGGGNTIYF | TGTGCCAGCAGCTTACCCGGGGGCGGGAACACCATATATTTT
TRBD2 | TRBJ2-3 | TRBV20-1 | once | CSASQLLAGPTDTQYF | TGCAGTGCTAGTCAACTACTAGCGGGGCCGACAGATACGCAGTATTTT
- | TRBJ1-5 | TRBV12-3/TRBV12-4 | - | CASSLTTVGNQPQHF | TGTGCCAGCAGTTTGACGACGGTGGGAAATCAGCCCCAGCATTTT
TRBD1 | TRBJ1-5 | TRBV7-2 | - | CASSLKGAMVNQPQHF | TGTGCCAGCAGCTTAAAGGGGGCAATGGTCAATCAGCCCCAGCATTTT
- | TRBJ2-5 | TRBV12-3/TRBV12-4 | - | CASSLSGAGGTQYF | TGTGCCAGCAGTTTGAGTGGGGCCGGGGGGACCCAGTACTTC
- | TRBJ1-2 | TRBV3-1 | - | CASSLAAGTFYSF | TGTGCCAGCAGCCTCGCGGCCGGGACATTCTACTCCTTC
- | TRBJ2-1 | TRBV11-3 | - | CASSSGGGEHNEQFF | TGTGCCAGCAGCTCTGGAGGTGGGGAGCACAATGAGCAGTTCTTC
TRBD2 | TRBJ2-3 | TRBV9 | many | CASSPLSGGGHSDTQYF | TGTGCCAGCAGCCCCCTCTCCGGGGGGGGCCATTCCGATACGCAGTATTTT
- | TRBJ1-5 | TRBV20-1 | - | CSVQGNQPQHF | TGCAGTGTACAGGGAAATCAGCCCCAGCATTTT
TRBD1 | TRBJ2-5 | TRBV6-1 | - | CASSPGTGVETQYF | TGTGCCAGCAGTCCCGGGACAGGGGTCGAGACCCAGTACTTC